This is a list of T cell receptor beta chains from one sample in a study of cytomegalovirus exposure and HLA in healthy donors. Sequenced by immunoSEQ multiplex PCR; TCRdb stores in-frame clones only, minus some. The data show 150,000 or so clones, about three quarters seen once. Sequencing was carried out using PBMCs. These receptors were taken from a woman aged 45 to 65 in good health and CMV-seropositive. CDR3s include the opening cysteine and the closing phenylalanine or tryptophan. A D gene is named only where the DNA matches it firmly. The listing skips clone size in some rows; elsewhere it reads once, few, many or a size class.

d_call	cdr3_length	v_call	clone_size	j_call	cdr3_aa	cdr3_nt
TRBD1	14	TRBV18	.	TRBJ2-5	CASSPTGWAETQYF	TGTGCCAGCTCACCGACAGGGTGGGCTGAGACCCAGTACTTC
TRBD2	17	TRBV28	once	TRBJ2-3	CASSLGTSGRYTDTQYF	TGTGCCAGCAGTTTGGGGACTAGCGGGAGGTACACAGATACGCAGTATTTT
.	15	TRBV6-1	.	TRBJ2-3	CASSAIGGGTDTRYF	TGTGCCAGCAGTGCGATCGGAGGGGGCACAGATACGCGGTATTTT
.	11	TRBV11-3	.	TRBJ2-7	CASGTTIEQYF	TGTGCCAGCGGCACGACAATCGAGCAGTACTTC
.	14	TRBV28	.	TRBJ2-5	CASSFRTADETQYF	TGTGCCAGCAGTTTTAGGACAGCCGACGAGACCCAGTACTTC
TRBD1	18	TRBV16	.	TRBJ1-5	CASSHRDRGGGGNQPQHF	TGTGCCAGCAGCCACCGCGACAGGGGGGGAGGGGGCAATCAGCCCCAGCATTTT
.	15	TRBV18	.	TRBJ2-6	CASSPDSSGANVLTF	TGTGCCAGCTCCCCCGACAGCTCTGGGGCCAACGTCCTGACTTTC
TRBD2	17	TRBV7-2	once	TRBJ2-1	CASSRSTRTSGDNEQFF	TGTGCCAGCAGCCGATCCACCCGGACTAGCGGTGACAATGAGCAGTTCTTC
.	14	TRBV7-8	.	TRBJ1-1	CASSWEGGGSEAFF	TGTGCCAGCAGCTGGGAGGGGGGAGGCTCTGAAGCTTTCTTT
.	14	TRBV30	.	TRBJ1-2	CAWKEGSWTQGYTF	TGTGCCTGGAAGGAGGGCTCTTGGACCCAAGGCTACACCTTC
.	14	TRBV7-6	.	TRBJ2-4	CASSLGQGPNSQYF	TGTGCCAGCAGCTTAGGGCAGGGTCCAAACAGTCAGTACTTC
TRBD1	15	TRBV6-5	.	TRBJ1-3	CASSSGTGSGNTIYF	TGTGCCAGCAGTTCCGGGACAGGGTCAGGAAACACCATATATTTT
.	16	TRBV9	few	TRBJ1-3	CASSVGGINSGNTIYF	TGTGCCAGCAGCGTAGGAGGCATAAACTCTGGAAACACCATATATTTT
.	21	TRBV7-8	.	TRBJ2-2	CASSLFFAVGTSKSFTGELFF	TGTGCCAGCAGCTTATTCTTCGCAGTTGGAACTAGCAAGTCCTTTACCGGGGAGCTGTTTTTT
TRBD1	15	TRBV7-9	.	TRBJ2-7	CASSPPGGALVEQYF	TGTGCCAGCAGCCCCCCAGGGGGCGCGCTGGTCGAGCAGTACTTC